This TCR beta chain was retrieved from a study of siplizumab effects on memory and regulatory T cells. About this clone itself: Its antigen is not known.

Study results and limitations: The mapping of alloreactive clones to unstimulated subsets covered only a minor fraction of them. Siplizumab conditions gave an average of about 70% Treg-derived mappable alloreactive CD4+ clones, versus about 25% for controls.

Germline V lookup: CDR1 SGHKS, CDR2 YYEKEE (reference sequence). This CDR3 has 12 residues. V gave up 0 bases and J gave up 7 bases, with 7 bases separating them. The assay was immunoSEQ multiplex PCR, and TCRdb's table has in-frame clones only and misses some. The sample has over 65,000 clones, 95% seen once; the top ten hold roughly 20%. The sample was CD8+ T cells sorted from blood. The sequence derives from a human donor in good health. The rearrangement joins TRBV5-5 to TRBJ1-1, with D uncertain. The CDR3 DNA is TGTGCCAGCAGCTTGGTCTCTCTTGAAGCTTTCTTT. Its protein is CASSLVSLEAFF.